What follows are 23 T cell receptor beta chains derived from one specimen sequenced in a study of T cells after yellow fever vaccination. TCRdb itself ran the 5' RACE reads through MiXCR, one entry per CDR3 protein. Of just over 250,000 distinct CDR3 sequences in the sample, around 5.2% were seen once. The sequencing here drew on CD4+ T cells sorted from PBMCs, taken on the day of the yellow fever booster vaccination. All receptors derive from a man between 18 and 29 years old who received the YFV17D yellow fever vaccine.

The V gene is TRBV2, the J gene TRBJ1-3; D not certain. The CDR3 extends over 14 amino acids. Germline V gene data show CDR1 as SNHLY and CDR2 as FYNNEI. V dropped 9 bases and J dropped 0 bases, with 12 bases sitting between them. CDR3 coding DNA: TGTGCCAGTGAGGCCGGGTTCTCTGGAAACACCATATATTTT. It yields the protein CASEAGFSGNTIYF.

Only a few counts were recorded for this clonotype. The V gene is TRBV4-1, the J gene TRBJ2-7; TRBD1 matches at 9 bases. Looked up from germline, CDR1 is MGHRA and CDR2 is YSYEKL. CDR3 size: 15 residues. V dropped 6 bases and J dropped 6; count of bases not matched to a gene: 12. CDR3 DNA: TGCGCCAGCAGAGGTCAAAGGACAGGGGAAGGCGAGCAGTACTTC. This sequence encodes CASRGQRTGEGEQYF.

At least ten counts were recorded for this clonotype. The V gene is TRBV11-1, the J gene TRBJ2-3, with TRBD2 matching over 8 bases. CDR1 is SGHAT, CDR2 FQDESV, per germline (reference sequence). The CDR3 consists of 17 residues. The V and J ends lost 0 bases and 5 bases, in that order; junction bases with no gene match: 10. The CDR3, as DNA: TGTGCCAGCAGCTTAGCTACAGCGGGGGCGGGCGAAGATACGCAGTATTTT. It is translated as CASSLATAGAGEDTQYF.

The CDR3 sequence is CASSLTLKNYGYTF. The CDR3 coding sequence is TGTGCCAGCAGCCTCACATTAAAGAACTATGGCTACACCTTC. The chain is built from TRBV6-5 and TRBJ1-2, with D uncertain. V shed 6 bases and J shed 2 bases, with 13 bases lying between them. The CDR3 runs to 14 residues. Per germline, CDR1 MNHEY and CDR2 SVGAGI.

The chain joins TRBV4-2 to TRBJ2-6; the D gene is possibly TRBD1 (6 bases). Germline CDR1 reads LGHNA; CDR2 reads YNFKEQ. CDR3 length: 16 amino acids. V lost 5 bases, J lost 13 bases, and 24 bases lay in between. Here the CDR3 DNA reads TGTGCCAGCAGCTCGTCGAGGGGGACACCCTTGCAAGTCCTGACTTTC. This encodes CASSSSRGTPLQVLTF.

The V and J genes are TRBV15 and TRBJ1-2, with D tentatively TRBD1 (5 bases). The CDR3 runs to 15 residues. Deletions cut 1 base from V and 2 bases from J, with 11 bases between. Germline CDR1 is LNHNV and CDR2 is YYDKDF (reference sequence). CDR3 in amino acids: CATSRGTPGNYGYTF. In DNA, the CDR3 is TGTGCCACCAGCAGAGGAACTCCAGGGAACTATGGCTACACCTTC. Filled out from reference TRBV15 and TRBJ1-2, the complete variable domain reads DAMVIQNPRYQVTQFGKPVTLSCSQTLNHNVMYWYQQKSSQAPKLLFHYYDKDFNNEADTPDNFQSRRPNTSFCFLDIRSPGLGDTAMYLCATSRGTPGNYGYTFGSGTRLTVV.

In this sample, this clonotype turned up many times. The chain has TRBV10-3 and TRBJ1-2; D uncertain. Germline V gene data show CDR1 as ENHRY and CDR2 as SYGVKD. Trimming took off 8 bases at V and 8 bases at J, with 9 bases between the two ends. This CDR3 has 10 residues. This chain's CDR3 is CAIGSSGYTF. The CDR3 DNA follows: TGTGCCATCGGCAGTAGCGGCTACACCTTC.

The gene calls are TRBV29-1 and TRBJ2-5, with a weak D call TRBD1 (5 bases). The CDR3 sequence is 17 residues long. Germline CDR1 SQVTM, CDR2 ANQGSEA. V lost 3 bases and J 4 bases, leaving 24 bases between the germline ends. This CDR3 is CSVDGQDTIPPRETQYF. The CDR3 nucleotides read TGCAGCGTTGATGGGCAGGACACCATTCCCCCCCGAGAGACCCAGTACTTC.

This clonotype was observed a handful of times. CDR3 sequence (DNA): TGTGCCAGCAGTGAAGGGAACAGGGGGCTGGGAGAGACCCAGTACTTC. Translation: CASSEGNRGLGETQYF. The chain links TRBV2 to TRBJ2-5; 9 bases align to TRBD1. With V trimmed by 1 base and J by 4 bases, 7 bases remained unmatched. This CDR3 region has 16 residues. Germline V gene lookup returns CDR1 SNHLY and CDR2 FYNNEI.

This clonotype was observed a few times. The chain joins TRBV4-3 to TRBJ1-5, with D possibly being TRBD1 (5 bases). From germline, CDR1 is LGHNA and CDR2 YSLEER. The CDR3 is made up of 15 amino acids. V lost 0 bases and J lost 2, with 8 bases in between. The chain's CDR3 is CASSQDWGGNQPQHF. The CDR3 DNA reads as TGCGCCAGCAGCCAAGATTGGGGCGGCAATCAGCCCCAGCATTTT.

The V gene is TRBV5-1, the J gene TRBJ2-1, with 7 bases aligning to TRBD1. CDR1 and CDR2 (germline): SGHRS, YFSETQ. V was clipped by 2 bases and J by 3 bases; unmatched bases: 14. The CDR3 runs 18 residues. This chain's CDR3 is CASSLGPRDSEIYNEQFF. Here the CDR3 DNA reads TGCGCCAGCAGCTTAGGCCCCCGGGACAGTGAAATCTACAATGAGCAGTTCTTC.

This clonotype occurred a few times. This rearrangement joins TRBV7-9 to TRBJ1-1; D is unclear. The V end was cut by 3 bases, the J end by 12 bases, with 11 bases between. CDR1 and CDR2 (germline): SEHNR, FQNEAQ (reference sequence). This CDR3 has 11 amino acids. For the CDR3, the DNA is TGTGCCAGCAGCTTTGGAGGATGGACTTTCTTT. Its translation is CASSFGGWTFF.

This clonotype was counted between two and nine times. CDR3 loop: CASSSRGSNEKLFF. The CDR3 DNA reads as TGTGCCAGCAGCTCCAGGGGATCTAATGAAAAACTGTTTTTT. The rearrangement uses TRBV7-8 and TRBJ1-4; TRBD1 might be the D (6 bases). Germline-derived CDR1 and CDR2 are SGHVS and FQNEAQ. The CDR3 extends over 14 amino acids. V was trimmed by 4 bases and J by 3 bases, leaving 9 bases between them.

This clonotype was picked up many times. The V and J genes are TRBV12-3 or TRBV12-4 and TRBJ2-3; D not certain. The CDR3 contains 12 residues. V was trimmed by 5 bases and J by 7 bases, leaving 10 bases between them. For the CDR3, the DNA is TGTGCCAGCAGTCTCATAGAGAATACGCAGTATTTT. This sequence encodes CASSLIENTQYF.

This clonotype came up many times. V usage is TRBV10-3 and J usage is TRBJ1-2, with no clear D. CDR1 ENHRY and CDR2 SYGVKD come from the germline V gene. This CDR3 is built from 10 residues. V lost 6 bases to trimming and J lost 8 bases, with 7 bases between them. CDR3 residues: CAIRAGGYTF. CDR3 coding DNA: TGTGCCATCAGGGCGGGAGGCTACACCTTC.

Only a few counts were recorded for this clonotype. The chain employs TRBV19 and TRBJ2-2, with 11 bases aligning to TRBD1. Germline CDR1 LNHDA, CDR2 SQIVND (reference sequence). CDR3 length: 15 amino acids. Trimming removed 10 bases from V and 2 bases from J; junction bases left unmatched: 6. The CDR3 loop is CATRDRGTNTGELFF. CDR3 bases: TGTGCCACCAGGGACAGGGGGACCAACACCGGGGAGCTGTTTTTT.

This clonotype was found a few times. This chain joins TRBV4-2 and TRBJ1-2; perhaps TRBD1 as D (5 bases). Germline CDR1 and CDR2: LGHNA and YNFKEQ. The CDR3 covers 13 residues. Trimming removed 4 bases at V and 5 bases at J, with 11 bases between. The CDR3 region is CASSPYGGYGYTF. As DNA, the CDR3 is TGTGCCAGCAGCCCATACGGGGGGTATGGCTACACCTTC.

This chain connects TRBV9 to TRBJ1-2; D is undetermined. This CDR3 contains 14 residues. Germline values: CDR1 SGDLS, CDR2 YYNGEE. V was cut by 0 bases and J by 4 bases, with 10 bases left in between. The DNA for the CDR3 is TGTGCCAGCAGCGTAGGAGGGCCTAGCTATGGCTACACCTTC. Translating it yields CASSVGGPSYGYTF. Looking up the rest from reference TRBV9 and TRBJ1-2 gives the full variable domain: DSGVTQTPKHLITATGQRVTLRCSPRSGDLSVYWYQQSLDQGLQFLIQYYNGEERAKGNILERFSAQQFPDLHSELNLSSLELGDSALYFCASSVGGPSYGYTFGSGTRLTVV.

This clonotype was observed many times. The chain links TRBV4-3 to TRBJ2-1, with 7 bases aligning to TRBD1. CDR3 length equals 14 residues. V gave up 5 bases and J gave up 7 bases; unmatched junction bases: 8. Germline CDR1 reads LGHNA; CDR2 reads YSLEER. CDR3 bases: TGCGCCAGCAGCGTACAGGGGCGCGGGAATGAGCAGTTCTTC. Amino acid sequence: CASSVQGRGNEQFF.

This clonotype appeared many times. The chain links TRBV5-1 to TRBJ1-1; TRBD1 matches 8 bases. The CDR3 consists of 17 residues. With 0 bases clipped from V and 5 bases from J, the junction kept 12 bases outside the gene matches. Germline CDR1 SGHRS, CDR2 YFSETQ. CDR3 sequence: CASSLDRTGRGGTEAFF. For the CDR3, the DNA is TGCGCCAGCAGCTTGGATCGGACAGGGAGGGGAGGAACTGAAGCTTTCTTT.

This sequence joins TRBV27 and TRBJ1-1; 7 nucleotides agree with TRBD1. The trim removed 8 bases at V and 0 bases at J, leaving 6 bases unmatched. Germline V gene data show CDR1 as MNHEY and CDR2 as SMNVEV (reference sequence). The CDR3 is made up of 14 amino acids. DNA for the CDR3: TGTGCCAGCTGCAGGACAGGATTGAACACTGAAGCTTTCTTT. Protein: CASCRTGLNTEAFF.

The chain is built from TRBV27 and TRBJ2-5; 8 positions agree with TRBD1. V gave up 4 bases and J gave up 1 base; unmatched junction bases: 17. From germline, CDR1 is MNHEY and CDR2 SMNVEV (reference sequence). CDR3 size: 19 residues. The CDR3 DNA reads TGTGCCAGCAGTTCCCCATCGCCCTCGGACAGGGCGCCCCAAGAGACCCAGTACTTC. Residues: CASSSPSPSDRAPQETQYF.

At least ten counts were recorded for this clonotype. The chain is built from TRBV27 and TRBJ1-5; D gene unclear. The CDR3 has 17 amino acids. Germline V gene sequence: CDR1 MNHEY, CDR2 SMNVEV (reference sequence). The V end was cut by 4 bases, the J end by 0 bases, with 16 bases between. CDR3 nucleotides: TGTGCCAGCAGTTCACGGACGGAGATCAATAGCAATCAGCCCCAGCATTTT. This translates into CASSSRTEINSNQPQHF.